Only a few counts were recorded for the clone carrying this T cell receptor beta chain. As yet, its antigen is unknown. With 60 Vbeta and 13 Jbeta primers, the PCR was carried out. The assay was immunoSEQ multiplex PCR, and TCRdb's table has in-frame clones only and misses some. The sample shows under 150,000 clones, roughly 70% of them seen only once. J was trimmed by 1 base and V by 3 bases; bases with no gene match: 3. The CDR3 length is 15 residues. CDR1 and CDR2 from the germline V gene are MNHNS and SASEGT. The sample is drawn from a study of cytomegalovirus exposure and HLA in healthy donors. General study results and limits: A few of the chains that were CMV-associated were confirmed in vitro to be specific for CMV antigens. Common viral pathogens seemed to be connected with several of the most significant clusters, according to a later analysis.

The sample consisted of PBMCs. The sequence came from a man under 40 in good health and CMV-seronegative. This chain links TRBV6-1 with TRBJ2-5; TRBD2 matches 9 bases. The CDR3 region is CASSDLAGTQETQYF. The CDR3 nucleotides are TGTGCCAGCAGTGATCTAGCGGGGACCCAAGAGACCCAGTACTTC.